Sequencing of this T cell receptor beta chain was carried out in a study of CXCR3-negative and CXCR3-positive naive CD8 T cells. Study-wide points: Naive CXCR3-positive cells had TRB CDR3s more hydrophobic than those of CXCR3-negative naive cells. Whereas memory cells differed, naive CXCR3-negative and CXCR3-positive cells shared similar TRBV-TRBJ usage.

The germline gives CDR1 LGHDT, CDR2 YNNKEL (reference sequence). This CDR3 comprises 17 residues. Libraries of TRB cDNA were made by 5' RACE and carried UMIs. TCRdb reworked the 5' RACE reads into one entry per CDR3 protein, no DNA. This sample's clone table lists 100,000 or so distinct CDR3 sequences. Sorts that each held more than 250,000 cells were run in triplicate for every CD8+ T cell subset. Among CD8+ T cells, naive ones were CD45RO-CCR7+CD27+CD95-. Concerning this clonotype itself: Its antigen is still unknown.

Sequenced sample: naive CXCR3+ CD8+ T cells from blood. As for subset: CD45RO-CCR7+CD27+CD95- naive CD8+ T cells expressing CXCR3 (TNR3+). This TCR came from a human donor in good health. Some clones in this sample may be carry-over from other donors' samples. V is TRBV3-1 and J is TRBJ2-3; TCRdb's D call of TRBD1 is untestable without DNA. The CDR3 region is CASSPHARQASTDTQYF.